These 27 T cell receptor beta chains share one sample of origin, sequenced in a study of T cell clones after liver transplantation. The data were produced by immunoSEQ multiplex PCR, yet TCRdb's version contains in-frame clones alone and is incomplete. In the table there are just under 60,000 clones, approximately 70% of which are singletons. The starting material was CD4+ T cells from blood, obtained at the approximately 16-month timepoint. Source of these receptors: a human patient who received a liver transplant. Some T cells may trace back to the graft donor.

The genes are TRBV9 and TRBJ2-3; 13 bases align to TRBD2. This CDR3 spans 15 amino acids. J was trimmed by 4 bases and V by 3 bases; bases with no gene match: 2. Germline assignment: CDR1 SGDLS and CDR2 YYNGEE. CDR3 DNA sequence: TGTGCCAGCAGCGCACTAGCGGGAGGGGCAGATACGCAGTATTTT. It translates to CASSALAGGADTQYF.

The CDR3 nucleotides read TGTGCCAGCAGCTTGAGTTGGGAGCGTCAAGAGACCCAGTACTTC. Its translation: CASSLSWERQETQYF. The chain recombines TRBV5-6 with TRBJ2-5; possible D gene TRBD2, 5 bases. The CDR3 is made up of 15 amino acids. The germline gives CDR1 SGHDT, CDR2 YYEEEE. Trimming took 1 base from V and 2 from J, leaving 12 bases between them.

Concerning this clone itself: Given a much more abundant clone one base away, this may be a read error. The same CDR3 can be traced to other DNA sequences in this sample. CDR3 residues: CASSAGPYNSPLHF. The CDR3, as DNA: TGTGCCAGCAGTGCGGGACCCTATAATTCACCCCTCCACTTT. The V call is TRBV6-1, the J call TRBJ1-6; D may be TRBD1 (5 bases). The CDR3 is 14 amino acids. Trimming removed 4 bases from V and 2 bases from J, with 6 bases in between. The germline V gene has CDR1 MNHNS and CDR2 SASEGT.

The chain joins TRBV14 to TRBJ2-2; D unclear. CDR1 and CDR2 (germline): SGHDN, FVKESK. The CDR3 is made up of 14 amino acids. V lost 6 bases, J lost 0 bases, and 8 bases lay in between. CDR3 sequence reads: CASRSSTNTGELFF. CDR3 coding DNA: TGTGCCAGCAGATCGAGTACGAACACCGGGGAGCTGTTTTTT.

The J gene is TRBJ2-2, the V gene TRBV7-6; D possibly matches TRBD1 or TRBD2 (6 bases each). Trimming removed 2 bases at V and 1 base at J, with 11 bases between. Germline V gives CDR1 SGHVS, CDR2 FNYEAQ. The CDR3 covers 16 residues. CDR3: CASSLIGGQNTGELFF. In DNA form, the CDR3 reads TGTGCCAGCAGCTTAATTGGGGGGCAGAACACCGGGGAGCTGTTTTTT. The whole variable domain, remainder taken from reference TRBV7-6 and TRBJ2-2, is GAGVSQSPRYKVTKRGQDVALRCDPISGHVSLYWYRQALGQGPEFLTYFNYEAQQDKSGLPNDRFSAERPEGSISTLTIQRTEQRDSAMYRCASSLIGGQNTGELFFGEGSRLTVL.

This clone has a count of ten or more. This chain connects TRBV5-4 to TRBJ2-3, with D possibly matching TRBD2 (5 bases). Trimming took off 0 bases at V and 4 bases at J, with 18 bases between the two ends. This CDR3 region has 17 residues. CDR1 is SGHNT, CDR2 YYREEE, per germline (reference sequence). CDR3 sequence reads: CASSLEWTVSVPDTQYF. For the CDR3, the DNA is TGTGCCAGCAGCTTGGAGTGGACGGTTAGCGTGCCAGATACGCAGTATTTT.

About this clone itself: Germline is not matched at one junction end, which may reflect a read error. V usage is TRBV7-7 and J usage is TRBJ2-2; D may be TRBD1 (6 bases). CDR1 SSHAT and CDR2 FNYEAQ come from the germline V gene (reference sequence). The CDR3 is made up of 15 amino acids. Written as DNA, the CDR3 is TGTGCTAGCAGCTCCTCAGACAGGCCCCGCGGGGAGCTGTTTTTT. Its translation is CASSSSDRPRGELFF. Filled out from reference TRBV7-7 and TRBJ2-2, the complete variable domain reads GAGVSQSPRYKVTKRGQDVTLRCDPISSHATLYWYQQALGQGPEFLTYFNYEAQPDKSGLPSDRFSAERPEGSISTLTIQRTEQRDSAMYRCASSSSDRPRGELFFGEGSRLTVL.

This rearrangement joins TRBV19 to TRBJ2-6; 7 bases match TRBD1. Germline CDR1 is LNHDA and CDR2 is SQIVND (reference sequence). The CDR3 extends over 15 amino acids. Losses at the gene ends were 6 bases for V and 2 bases for J; bases not matched to a gene: 4. The CDR3 DNA follows: TGTGCCAGTAGCGGCGACAGGGCTGGGGCCAACGTCCTGACTTTC. Translation gives CASSGDRAGANVLTF.

This chain uses TRBV5-1 with TRBJ2-1, with TRBD2 matching 7 bases. J lost 3 bases, V lost 0 bases, and 3 bases had no gene match. The germline V gene encodes CDR1 SGHRS and CDR2 YFSETQ. The CDR3 is 15 residues long. Here the CDR3 DNA reads TGCGCCAGCAGCTTGGCTCCGGGGGGCTACAATGAGCAGTTCTTC. Translated: CASSLAPGGYNEQFF.

V and J are TRBV5-6 and TRBJ2-1, with 11 bases fitting TRBD2. Trimming cost V 1 base and J 3 bases; bases outside gene matches: 6. Germline CDR1 and CDR2: SGHDT and YYEEEE. The CDR3 runs 17 residues. CDR3 sequence: CASSLWLAGGGYNEQFF. The CDR3 DNA follows: TGTGCCAGCAGCTTGTGGCTAGCGGGGGGCGGCTACAATGAGCAGTTCTTC.

The V gene is TRBV5-4, the J gene TRBJ1-2; 7 bases align to TRBD1. The CDR3 has 13 residues. Trimming cost V 3 bases and J 6 bases; bases outside gene matches: 5. The germline V gene has CDR1 SGHNT and CDR2 YYREEE (reference sequence). The CDR3 DNA sequence: TGTGCCAGCAGCTCGACAGGGTACGATGGCTACACCTTC. Its translation is CASSSTGYDGYTF.

The chain couples TRBV19 to TRBJ1-4; D unresolved. CDR1 and CDR2 (germline): LNHDA, SQIVND (reference sequence). This CDR3 has 17 residues. V lost 5 bases, J lost 1 base, and 17 bases lay in between. CDR3 protein: CASSVTFGRVTNEKLFF. In DNA form, the CDR3 reads TGTGCCAGTAGTGTAACTTTCGGACGGGTAACTAATGAAAAACTGTTTTTT.

The V gene is TRBV18, the J gene TRBJ1-1; D gene ambiguous. With 3 bases removed from V and 0 bases from J, the gap between germline ends came to 11 bases. The CDR3 is 15 residues long. CDR1 and CDR2 (germline): KGHSH, LQKENI. CDR3 DNA: TGTGCCAGCTCACCTCGTGGCAGACTGAACACTGAAGCTTTCTTT. Its translation: CASSPRGRLNTEAFF. The full variable domain, completed using reference TRBV18 and TRBJ1-1, is NAGVMQNPRHLVRRRGQEARLRCSPMKGHSHVYWYRQLPEEGLKFMVYLQKENIIDESGMPKERFSAEFPKEGPSILRIQQVVRGDSAAYFCASSPRGRLNTEAFFGQGTRLTVV.

In its sample, this clone was seen many times. The V and J genes are TRBV2 and TRBJ2-5; 15 nucleotides line up with TRBD2. CDR3 size: 16 residues. The trim removed 6 bases at V and 3 bases at J, leaving 5 bases unmatched. Germline V gene data show CDR1 as SNHLY and CDR2 as FYNNEI. CDR3 sequence: CASSLGLAGGEETQYF. The CDR3 DNA sequence: TGTGCCAGCAGCCTCGGACTAGCGGGGGGGGAAGAGACCCAGTACTTC.

The chain carries TRBV4-3 and TRBJ1-4; D remains unclear. The V and J ends lost 4 bases and 0 bases respectively, with 9 bases between them. The CDR3 spans 15 residues. Germline V gives CDR1 LGHNA, CDR2 YSLEER. In nucleotides, the CDR3 is TGCGCCAGCAGCCTCGGCCGGGCAACTAATGAAAAACTGTTTTTT. Translation gives CASSLGRATNEKLFF.

This chain connects TRBV5-5 to TRBJ2-6; 12 bases align to TRBD1. Germline loops: CDR1 SGHKS, CDR2 YYEKEE (reference sequence). J was trimmed by 1 base and V by 3 bases; bases with no gene match: 5. CDR3 length: 18 residues. CDR3: CASSSGQGASSGANVLTF. The CDR3 coding sequence is TGTGCCAGCAGCTCGGGACAGGGGGCTTCGTCTGGGGCCAACGTCCTGACTTTC.

The chain has TRBV28 and TRBJ1-3, with 7 bases that match TRBD1. Germline V gene data show CDR1 as MDHEN and CDR2 as SYDVKM. The CDR3 totals 15 residues. With 5 bases clipped from V and 8 bases from J, the junction kept 12 bases outside the gene matches. As DNA, the CDR3 is TGTGCCAGCAGTGCCCGGACAGGTTGGGGGTACACCATATATTTT. Protein: CASSARTGWGYTIYF.

This chain links TRBV10-3 with TRBJ1-2; no reliable D call. V was clipped by 2 bases and J by 4 bases, with 11 bases between them. CDR1 is ENHRY and CDR2 is SYGVKD in the germline V gene. This CDR3 has 14 amino acids. The CDR3 region is CAISERAVLYGYTF. For the CDR3, the DNA is TGTGCCATCAGTGAGAGGGCAGTTCTCTATGGCTACACCTTC.

The chain employs TRBV5-8 and TRBJ1-2; no clear D gene. CDR3 length: 14 amino acids. Germline CDR1 SGHTS, CDR2 YDEGEE. Trimming cost V 0 bases and J 5 bases, with 11 bases left between them. As DNA, the CDR3 is TGTGCCAGCAGCTTGGCCGGGTCCGATTATGGCTACACCTTC. Its translation: CASSLAGSDYGYTF.

In its sample, this clone was seen a few times. The chain has TRBV7-8 and TRBJ2-7; 7 bases are shared with TRBD1. The CDR3 is 14 residues long. Germline V CDR1 and CDR2: SGHVS, FQNEAQ. Trimming at V came to 3 bases and at J to 4 bases, leaving 6 bases not matched to a gene. CDR3 sequence: CASSLVQGQYEQYF. The CDR3 DNA is TGTGCCAGCAGCTTGGTACAGGGGCAATACGAGCAGTACTTC.

The chain joins TRBV13 to TRBJ2-3; 14 bases line up with TRBD2. Germline V lookup: CDR1 PRHDT, CDR2 FYEKMQ (reference sequence). J lost 1 base, V lost 2 bases, and 5 bases had no gene match. This CDR3 has 18 amino acids. CDR3 in DNA: TGTGCCAGCAGCTTAAGGGGACTAGCGGGGGCCCGCACAGATACGCAGTATTTT. Translating it yields CASSLRGLAGARTDTQYF.

This clone has a single count. The chain is built from TRBV7-9 and TRBJ1-5; D is unresolved. Germline V gives CDR1 SEHNR, CDR2 FQNEAQ (reference sequence). V was pared by 2 bases and J by 2 bases, with 16 bases between. This CDR3 spans 17 amino acids. CDR3: CASSLSWEKNGNQPQHF. CDR3 sequence (DNA): TGTGCCAGCAGCTTATCATGGGAGAAGAATGGCAATCAGCCCCAGCATTTT.

V and J are TRBV5-1 and TRBJ1-1; possible D gene TRBD1, 5 bases. The ends were cut back, 0 bases at V and 5 bases at J, with 11 bases in the middle. The CDR3 loop spans 14 amino acids. From germline, CDR1 is SGHRS and CDR2 YFSETQ. CDR3 bases: TGCGCCAGCAGCTTGGCCCTGGGGGGGACTGAAGCTTTCTTT. This gives the protein CASSLALGGTEAFF.

The gene calls are TRBV19 and TRBJ2-2, with D possibly called TRBD1 or TRBD2 (6 bases each). V lost 4 bases to trimming and J lost 7 bases, with 16 bases between them. The CDR3 contains 15 residues. Germline CDR1 reads LNHDA; CDR2 reads SQIVND (reference sequence). In nucleotides, the CDR3 is TGTGCCAGTAGTAGAGGGTGGGGGGCTGTCGGGGAGCTGTTTTTT. Its translation is CASSRGWGAVGELFF.

The rearrangement joins TRBV15 to TRBJ2-7, with D perhaps TRBD2 (5 bases). Germline values: CDR1 LNHNV, CDR2 YYDKDF (reference sequence). Trimming cost V 2 bases and J 0 bases, with 14 bases left between them. The CDR3 runs to 16 residues. The CDR3 region has the DNA TGTGCCACCAGCAGATCCCGGTTGGGGAGCTCCTACGAGCAGTACTTC. This sequence encodes CATSRSRLGSSYEQYF.

This chain joins TRBV5-5 and TRBJ2-1; 12 nucleotides match TRBD2. Per germline, CDR1 SGHKS and CDR2 YYEKEE (reference sequence). The CDR3 runs 19 residues. Trimming cost V 2 bases and J 2 bases; bases outside gene matches: 11. The DNA for the CDR3 is TGTGCCAGCAGCTTCGGGATTTGGACTAGCGGGACGGCCTACAATGAGCAGTTCTTC. This encodes CASSFGIWTSGTAYNEQFF. Drawing the rest from reference TRBV5-5 and TRBJ2-1, the complete variable domain is DAGVTQSPTHLIKTRGQQVTLRCSPISGHKSVSWYQQVLGQGPQFIFQYYEKEERGRGNFPDRFSARQFPNYSSELNVNALLLGDSALYLCASSFGIWTSGTAYNEQFFGPGTRLTVL.

This clone was picked up a small number of times. The chain has TRBV10-1 and TRBJ2-5, with 8 nucleotides matching TRBD1. The CDR3 spans 14 residues. Germline V gives CDR1 WNHNN, CDR2 SYGVQD (reference sequence). V lost 4 bases to trimming and J lost 3 bases; unmatched junction nucleotides: 4. The CDR3 sequence: CASSAPGGEETQYF. CDR3 nucleotides: TGCGCCAGCAGTGCCCCAGGGGGCGAAGAGACCCAGTACTTC.